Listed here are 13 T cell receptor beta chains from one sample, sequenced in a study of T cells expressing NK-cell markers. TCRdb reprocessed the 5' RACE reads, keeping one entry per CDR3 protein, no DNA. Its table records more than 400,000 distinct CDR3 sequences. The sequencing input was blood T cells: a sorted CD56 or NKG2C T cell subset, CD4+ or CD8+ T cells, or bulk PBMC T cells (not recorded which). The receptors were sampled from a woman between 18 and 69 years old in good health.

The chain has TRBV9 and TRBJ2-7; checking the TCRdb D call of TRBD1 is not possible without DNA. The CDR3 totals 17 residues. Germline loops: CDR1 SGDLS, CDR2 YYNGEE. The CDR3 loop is CASSRVGGGAGHYEQYF.

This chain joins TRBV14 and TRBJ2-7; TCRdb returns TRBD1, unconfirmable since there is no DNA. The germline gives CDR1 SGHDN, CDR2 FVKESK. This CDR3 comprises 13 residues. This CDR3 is CASSQRGHYEQYF.

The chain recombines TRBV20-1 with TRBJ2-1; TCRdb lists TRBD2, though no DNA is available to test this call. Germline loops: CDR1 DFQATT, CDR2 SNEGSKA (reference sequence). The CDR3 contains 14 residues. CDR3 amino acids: CSAREGLSYNEQFF.

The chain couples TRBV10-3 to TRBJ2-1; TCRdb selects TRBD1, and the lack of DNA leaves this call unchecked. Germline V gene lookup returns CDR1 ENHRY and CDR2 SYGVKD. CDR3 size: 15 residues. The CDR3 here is CAISEGDRRINEQFF.

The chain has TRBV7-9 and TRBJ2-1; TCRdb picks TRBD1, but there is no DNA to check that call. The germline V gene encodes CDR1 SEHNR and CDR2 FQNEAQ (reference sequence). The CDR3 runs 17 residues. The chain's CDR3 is CASSSYSGGASVHEQFF.

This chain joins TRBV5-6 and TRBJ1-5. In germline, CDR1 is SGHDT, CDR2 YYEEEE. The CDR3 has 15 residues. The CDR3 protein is CASSFYNNVDQPQHF.

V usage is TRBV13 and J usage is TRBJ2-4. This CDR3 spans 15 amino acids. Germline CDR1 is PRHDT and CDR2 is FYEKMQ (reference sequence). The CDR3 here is CASSLDGLAKNIQYF.

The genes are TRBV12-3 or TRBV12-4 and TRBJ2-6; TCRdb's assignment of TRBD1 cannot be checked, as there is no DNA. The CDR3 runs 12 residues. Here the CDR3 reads CASSWGGDRRTF.

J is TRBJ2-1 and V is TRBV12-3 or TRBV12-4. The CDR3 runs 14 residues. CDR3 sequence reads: CASSSSTRLEEQFF.

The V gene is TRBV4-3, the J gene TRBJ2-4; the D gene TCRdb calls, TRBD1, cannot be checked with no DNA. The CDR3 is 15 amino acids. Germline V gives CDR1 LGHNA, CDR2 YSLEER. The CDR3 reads CASSQGDLAKNIQYF.

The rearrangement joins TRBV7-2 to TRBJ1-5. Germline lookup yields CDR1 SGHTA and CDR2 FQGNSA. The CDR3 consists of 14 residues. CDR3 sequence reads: CASNDARTGQPQHF.

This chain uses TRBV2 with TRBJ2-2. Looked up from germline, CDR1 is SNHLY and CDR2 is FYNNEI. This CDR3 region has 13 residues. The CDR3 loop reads CASRPENTGELFF.

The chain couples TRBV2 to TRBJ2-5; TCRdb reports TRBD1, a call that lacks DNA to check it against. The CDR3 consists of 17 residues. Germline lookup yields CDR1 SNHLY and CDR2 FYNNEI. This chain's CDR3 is CASRVSRGVEREETQYF.